This entry describes one T cell receptor beta chain. There are 13 residues in the CDR3. Looked up from germline, CDR1 is GTSNPN and CDR2 is SVGIG (reference sequence). V lost 5 bases to trimming and J lost 4 bases, with 12 bases between them. The entry originates in a study of blood T cell repertoires in COVID-19. Methods used by the authors: Reference gene primers were amplified, and this amplification served to estimate nucleated cell counts. Using immunoSEQ multiplex PCR, the repertoire was profiled, and TCRdb retains in-frame clones only, with some absent. V and J calls and clone size follow that table, whereas D and trimming were derived from the DNA. Among about 180,000 clones, approximately 89% were seen once, and the ten largest hold about 2.7%.

Material for sequencing was peripheral blood. This TCR derives from a man aged 35 to 55 with active or convalescent COVID-19. This chain connects TRBV30 to TRBJ2-1; D might be TRBD2 (5 bases). The CDR3 is CAWGLARYNEQFF. The DNA of the CDR3 is TGTGCCTGGGGGCTAGCCAGATACAATGAGCAGTTCTTC.